This T cell receptor beta chain originates from a study of beta chain features in type 1 diabetes. Study results and caveats: Naive, central memory and regulatory TCRB repertoires appeared more similar among patients than healthy donors. PCR could preferentially amplify shorter templates, alike in patients and controls. All four CD4+ subsets of Type 1 diabetes patients contained TCRB CDR3s that were moderately but significantly shorter.

CD4+ naive, central memory, regulatory and stem cell-like memory cells were sorted via CD45RO/CCR7/CD25/CD127/CD95/CD27. This clone was found a few times. Its antigen remains unknown. Germline V gene data show CDR1 as SEHNR and CDR2 as FQNEAQ (reference sequence). CDR3 length equals 12 residues. V lost 8 bases and J lost 2, with 8 bases in between. Sequencing targeted expressed TCRB transcripts, as all isolated RNA had been reverse transcribed. Sequencing used immunoSEQ multiplex PCR; TCRdb keeps in-frame clones, though not all of them. The sample records around 400,000 clones, approximately 15% being singletons.

The chain is built from TRBV7-9 and TRBJ2-3; possibly TRBD2 for D (5 bases). The specimen sequenced was naive CD4+ T cells from blood. The TCR was taken from a woman aged 18-29 years in good health. The CDR3 DNA reads as TGTGCCAGCGAGGGCCCCACAGATACGCAGTATTTT. Residues: CASEGPTDTQYF.